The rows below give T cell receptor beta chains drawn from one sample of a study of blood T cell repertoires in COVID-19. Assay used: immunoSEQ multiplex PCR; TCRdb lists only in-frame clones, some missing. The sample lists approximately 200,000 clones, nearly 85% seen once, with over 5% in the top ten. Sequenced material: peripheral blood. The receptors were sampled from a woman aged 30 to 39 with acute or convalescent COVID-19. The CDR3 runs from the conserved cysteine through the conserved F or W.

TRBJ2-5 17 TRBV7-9 CASSPFKRTGTKETQYF
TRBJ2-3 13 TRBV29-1 CSVLFSASDTQYF
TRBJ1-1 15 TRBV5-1 CASFGGRGVNTEAFF
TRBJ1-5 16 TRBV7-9 CASSLADTGPDGPQHF
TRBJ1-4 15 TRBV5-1 CASSLMTGPREKLFF
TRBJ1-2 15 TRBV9 CASSPRVGGAIGYTF
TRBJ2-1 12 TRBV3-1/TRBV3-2 CASSQGSGGMFF
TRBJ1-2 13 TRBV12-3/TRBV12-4 CASSSDRGHGYTF
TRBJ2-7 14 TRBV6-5 CASSTGQGAYEQYF
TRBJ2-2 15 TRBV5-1 CASSFPGGYTGELFF
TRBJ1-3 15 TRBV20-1 CSASLGQGLGNTIYF
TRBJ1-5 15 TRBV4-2 CASSQATGYNQPQHF
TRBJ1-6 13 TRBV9 CASSVDTNSPLHF
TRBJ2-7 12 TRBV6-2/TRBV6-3 CASSPNYFEQYF
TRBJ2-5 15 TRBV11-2 CASSLLQGSQETQYF
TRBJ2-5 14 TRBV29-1 CSVRDRGRKETQYF
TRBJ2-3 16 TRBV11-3 CASSLGLAGNTDTQYF
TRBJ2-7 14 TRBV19 CASSGQGGSYEQYF
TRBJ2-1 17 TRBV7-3 CASSLRDGGGSYNEQFF
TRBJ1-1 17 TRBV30 CAWATQGSAFPNTEAFF
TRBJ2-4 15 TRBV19 CASSIEGDKVDIQYF
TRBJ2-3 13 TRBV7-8 CASSLRVLDTQYF
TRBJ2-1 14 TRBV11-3 CASSLSRGSNEQFF